This T cell receptor (beta chain) was retrieved from a study of blood T cell repertoires in COVID-19. This CDR3 spans 13 amino acids. Between the trimmed V and J ends, which lost 5 bases and 5 bases, there was a span of 13 bases. Germline V CDR1 and CDR2: KGHSH, LQKENI. Method: immunoSEQ multiplex PCR; TCRdb's copy keeps in-frame clones and lacks some. There are 260,000 or so clones in the sample; approximately 88% occur only once, and about 0.7% lies in the top ten. The clonotype originates from a human donor in a cohort sampled during active COVID-19. The chain links TRBV18 to TRBJ2-7, with D possibly being TRBD1 (6 bases). Sequencing was performed on peripheral blood. The CDR3 spells CASSTLYRDEQYF. As DNA, the CDR3 is TGTGCCAGCTCAACCCTGTACAGGGACGAGCAGTACTTC.